The rows below give T cell receptor beta chains drawn from one sample of a study of control samples from healthy donors and cancer patients. Sequenced by immunoSEQ multiplex PCR; TCRdb stores in-frame clones only, minus some. This table has some 29,000 clones, about 85% appearing once. Sequenced input: formalin-fixed, paraffin-embedded tissue. All receptors come from a female donor with melanoma. Each CDR3 is given with its conserved first and last residue. Fields, in order: J gene, D gene, V gene, clone size, CDR3 protein, CDR3 DNA. The D gene is left open where the match is weak. Clone sizes are given selectively: once, few, many, or a class where the clone is expanded.

>TRBJ2-2|NA|TRBV6-5|NA
CASSSGTKNTGELFF
TGTGCCAGCAGCTCCGGGACGAAGAACACCGGGGAGCTGTTTTTT
>TRBJ1-1|NA|TRBV5-1|NA
CASSLTGGSTEAFF
TGCGCCAGCAGCTTGACGGGGGGTTCGACTGAAGCTTTCTTT
>TRBJ2-2|NA|TRBV4-3|NA
CASSQEGGAGRPGELFF
TGCGCCAGCAGCCAAGAAGGGGGTGCGGGGCGTCCCGGGGAGCTGTTTTTT
>TRBJ2-3|NA|TRBV5-1|NA
CASSARDTQYF
TGCGCCAGCAGCGCCAGGGATACGCAGTATTTT
>TRBJ2-1|TRBD1|TRBV18|NA
CASSPGQPYNEQFF
TGTGCCAGCTCACCGGGACAGCCCTACAATGAGCAGTTCTTC
>TRBJ1-1|NA|TRBV5-1|NA
CASSLYRGNTEAFF
TGCGCCAGCAGCTTATACAGAGGGAACACTGAAGCTTTCTTT
>TRBJ2-7|TRBD1|TRBV6-5|NA
CASSYRDRSYEQYF
TGTGCCAGCAGTTACCGGGACAGGTCCTACGAGCAGTACTTC
>TRBJ2-5|NA|TRBV9|NA
CASSAAGNQETQYF
TGTGCCAGCAGCGCAGCAGGGAACCAAGAGACCCAGTACTTC
>TRBJ1-4|NA|TRBV6-5|NA
CASQPTVNEKLFF
TGTGCCAGCCAGCCGACAGTTAATGAAAAACTGTTTTTT
>TRBJ2-2|TRBD2|TRBV11-3|NA
CASSLGGLEAGELFF
TGTGCCAGCAGCTTAGGCGGACTAGAAGCCGGGGAGCTGTTTTTT
>TRBJ2-3|NA|TRBV11-2|few
CASSLVQGRDTQYF
TGTGCCAGCAGCTTAGTACAGGGGAGGGATACGCAGTATTTT
>TRBJ2-1|NA|TRBV6-2/TRBV6-3|NA
CASSYPGHRYNEQFF
TGTGCCAGCAGTTACCCGGGACATAGATACAATGAGCAGTTCTTC
>TRBJ1-3|NA|TRBV14|NA
CASSPSGNTIYF
TGTGCCAGCAGCCCCTCTGGAAACACCATATATTTT
>TRBJ2-7|TRBD2|TRBV9|NA
CASSPRLAGGSYEQYF
TGTGCCAGCAGCCCGCGACTAGCGGGGGGGAGCTACGAGCAGTACTTC
>TRBJ2-3|TRBD2|TRBV7-2|NA
CASSQLGLASSDTQYF
TGTGCCAGCAGCCAACTGGGACTAGCTTCCTCAGATACGCAGTATTTT
>TRBJ1-2|TRBD1|TRBV2|NA
CASSPTGLFYGYTF
TGTGCCAGCAGCCCGACAGGGCTATTCTATGGCTACACCTTC
>TRBJ1-2|NA|TRBV28|NA
CASSDGQQYGYTF
TGTGCCAGCAGTGACGGACAGCAGTATGGCTACACCTTC
>TRBJ2-3|NA|TRBV3-1/TRBV3-2|NA
CASSLRPDTQYF
TGTGCCAGCAGCTTGCGTCCAGATACGCAGTATTTT
>TRBJ2-7|TRBD1|TRBV18|NA
CASSPGQGAYEQYF
TGTGCCAGCTCGCCAGGACAGGGGGCCTACGAGCAGTACTTC
>TRBJ1-6|NA|TRBV19|NA
CASRMGSSYNSPLHF
TGTGCCAGTAGGATGGGGAGCTCCTATAATTCACCCCTCCACTTT